A single sample is the source of the 18 T cell receptor beta chains below, sequenced in a study of T cell changes during pregnancy in multiple sclerosis (dated by TCRdb to about 2019). The library was made by the immunoSEQ multiplex PCR assay. TCRdb took over this immuneACCESS table, retaining in-frame rearrangements with V and J assigned. Such tables are incomplete; in checked studies, under half of the missing clones stem from an unresolved V gene, and the remainder is unexplained. The table for this sample lists 57,000 or so clones; about nine tenths of them were counted only once. 1% to 1.5% of the sample is in the top ten clones. The sequencing used peripheral blood, collected in the second trimester of pregnancy. The receptors stem from a female donor with multiple sclerosis, enrolled in a pregnancy study.

The chain is built from TRBV5-1 and TRBJ2-3; TRBD2 might be the D (6 bases). Per the germline V gene, CDR1 is SGHRS and CDR2 is YFSETQ. The CDR3 extends over 15 amino acids. V lost 2 bases and J 4 bases, leaving 14 bases between the germline ends. DNA for the CDR3: TGCGCCAGCAGCTTTGGCGGGGAGATCGCAGATACGCAGTATTTT. Its protein product is CASSFGGEIADTQYF.

V usage is TRBV5-1 and J usage is TRBJ2-2; D not resolved. The CDR3 loop spans 13 amino acids. Germline V gene data show CDR1 as SGHRS and CDR2 as YFSETQ. Trimming removed 4 bases from V and 2 bases from J, with 6 bases in between. CDR3 in DNA: TGCGCCAGCAGCGTACAAAACACCGGGGAGCTGTTTTTT. This gives the protein CASSVQNTGELFF.

This chain links TRBV6-4 with TRBJ1-3, with a weak D call TRBD1 (5 bases). Germline V CDR1 and CDR2: MRHNA, SNTAGT. V lost 2 bases to trimming and J lost 0 bases, with 26 bases between them. The CDR3 spans 21 residues. CDR3 loop: CASSDDEKGTGLRSSGNTIYF. CDR3 DNA: TGTGCCAGCAGTGACGATGAAAAAGGAACAGGCCTACGTTCCTCTGGAAACACCATATATTTT.

For the CDR3, the DNA is TGCGCCAGCAGCTTGGAACCTAGCGTCAACTACAATGAGCAGTTCTTC. It yields the protein CASSLEPSVNYNEQFF. V gene TRBV5-1 combines with J gene TRBJ2-1, with D tentatively TRBD2 (6 bases). V gave up 0 bases and J gave up 3 bases, with 13 bases separating them. Germline CDR1 is SGHRS and CDR2 is YFSETQ. The CDR3 loop spans 16 amino acids. Using reference TRBV5-1 and TRBJ2-1 for the parts outside the CDR3, the full variable domain is KAGVTQTPRYLIKTRGQQVTLSCSPISGHRSVSWYQQTPGQGLQFLFEYFSETQRNKGNFPGRFSGRQFSNSRSEMNVSTLELGDSALYLCASSLEPSVNYNEQFFGPGTRLTVL.

The chain links TRBV18 to TRBJ2-2, with TRBD2 matching 12 bases. In germline, CDR1 is KGHSH, CDR2 LQKENI. The CDR3 extends over 17 amino acids. Trimming took 3 bases from V and 3 from J; bases not matched to a gene: 5. CDR3 loop: CASSPYGLAGYTGELFF. The CDR3 DNA reads TGTGCCAGCTCACCGTACGGACTAGCGGGGTACACCGGGGAGCTGTTTTTT.

The chain couples TRBV5-5 to TRBJ2-7, with D uncertain. Germline CDR1 reads SGHKS; CDR2 reads YYEKEE (reference sequence). Trimming cost V 4 bases and J 0 bases, with 14 bases left between them. The CDR3 is 15 residues long. This CDR3 is CASSVLVVASYEQYF. The CDR3, as DNA: TGTGCCAGCAGCGTTCTCGTTGTGGCCTCCTACGAGCAGTACTTC.

CDR3 sequence reads: CASSLLGSGGAAETQYF. The CDR3 nucleotides read TGTGCCAGCAGCTTACTGGGTAGCGGGGGGGCAGCGGAGACCCAGTACTTC. The chain uses TRBV7-3 and TRBJ2-5, with TRBD2 identical over 11 bases. J was trimmed by 5 bases and V by 2 bases; bases with no gene match: 10. This CDR3 is built from 17 residues. Germline V gene sequence: CDR1 SGHTA, CDR2 FQGTGA.

This chain joins TRBV5-6 and TRBJ2-7, with TRBD2 matching over 7 bases. There are 14 residues in the CDR3. Germline values: CDR1 SGHDT, CDR2 YYEEEE. The J segment lost 0 bases and the V segment lost 7 bases, leaving 7 bases of the junction unmatched. The CDR3, as DNA: TGTGCCAGCTTACGCGGGGGAAGCTCCTACGAGCAGTACTTC. This encodes CASLRGGSSYEQYF.

The rearrangement links TRBV10-3 to TRBJ2-7; the D gene is possibly TRBD1 (6 bases). CDR3 length: 11 amino acids. V lost 6 bases and J 6 bases, leaving 9 bases between the germline ends. The V gene's germline CDR1 is ENHRY and CDR2 SYGVKD. CDR3 coding DNA: TGTGCCATCAGGAAGGACAGCGAGCAGTACTTC. This sequence encodes CAIRKDSEQYF.

This clone has just one count. The genes are TRBV5-1 and TRBJ2-6, with D possibly being TRBD2 (6 bases). CDR3 size: 15 residues. V was clipped by 5 bases and J by 4 bases, with 13 bases between them. The V gene's germline CDR1 is SGHRS and CDR2 YFSETQ. The CDR3 DNA reads TGCGCCAGCAGGGCGGGATGGTGGGGGGCCAACGTCCTGACTTTC. It codes for CASRAGWWGANVLTF.

The chain uses TRBV28 and TRBJ1-2, with TRBD1 matching over 9 bases. Germline V gene data show CDR1 as MDHEN and CDR2 as SYDVKM. With 11 bases clipped from V and 6 bases from J, the junction kept 7 bases outside the gene matches. The CDR3 sequence is 12 residues long. CDR3 in DNA: TGTGCCGCGGGACAGGGCATAGATGGCTACACCTTC. Encoded protein: CAAGQGIDGYTF.

Only one count was recorded for this clone. V gene TRBV27 combines with J gene TRBJ2-2; 14 bases are a match to TRBD2. Germline-derived CDR1 and CDR2 are MNHEY and SMNVEV (reference sequence). The CDR3 length is 19 residues. The ends lost 0 bases at V and 2 bases at J; junction bases unmatched: 5. In DNA form, the CDR3 reads TGTGCCAGCAGTTTATCACCGGGACTAGCGGGGGTTAACACCGGGGAGCTGTTTTTT. Translation: CASSLSPGLAGVNTGELFF.

This clone has just a few counts. The rearrangement uses TRBV5-1 and TRBJ2-7, with a possible D match to TRBD2 (5 bases). The germline V and J ends were trimmed by 4 bases and 7 bases, with 12 bases remaining between them. CDR3 length: 12 residues. Germline loops: CDR1 SGHRS, CDR2 YFSETQ. The CDR3 loop reads CASSPGMTEQYF. The DNA for the CDR3 is TGCGCCAGCAGCCCCGGGATGACGGAGCAGTACTTC.

The rearrangement links TRBV18 to TRBJ2-1; 11 bases line up with TRBD1. With 1 base clipped from V and 4 bases from J, the junction kept 3 bases outside the gene matches. CDR1 and CDR2 (germline): KGHSH, LQKENI. This CDR3 contains 16 residues. The CDR3 nucleotides read TGTGCCAGCTCACCACGGGACAGGGGGTGGTACAATGAGCAGTTCTTC. Translated: CASSPRDRGWYNEQFF. Together with reference TRBV18 and TRBJ2-1, the CDR3 gives the full variable domain: NAGVMQNPRHLVRRRGQEARLRCSPMKGHSHVYWYRQLPEEGLKFMVYLQKENIIDESGMPKERFSAEFPKEGPSILRIQQVVRGDSAAYFCASSPRDRGWYNEQFFGPGTRLTVL.

The chain uses TRBV6-5 and TRBJ1-2; perhaps TRBD1 as D (6 bases). The CDR3 is made up of 13 amino acids. The ends were cut back, 6 bases at V and 7 bases at J, with 15 bases in the middle. Germline V gives CDR1 MNHEY, CDR2 SVGAGI. The CDR3, as DNA: TGTGCCAGCAGGGCACAGGGTGGAGGTGGCTACACCTTC. Residues: CASRAQGGGGYTF.

This clone was detected only once. V is TRBV5-1 and J is TRBJ2-5; D is perhaps TRBD1 (6 bases). Germline values: CDR1 SGHRS, CDR2 YFSETQ. Trimming removed 3 bases at V and 2 bases at J, with 11 bases between. The CDR3 is 14 amino acids. The CDR3 sequence is CASSWETGQETQYF. The DNA of the CDR3 is TGCGCCAGCAGCTGGGAGACAGGACAAGAGACCCAGTACTTC.

The chain employs TRBV4-3 and TRBJ1-4; D gene unclear. V was shortened by 1 base and J by 6 bases, with 12 bases between the two germline ends. Germline V gene data show CDR1 as LGHNA and CDR2 as YSLEER. This CDR3 has 15 residues. The CDR3 DNA is TGCGCCAGCAGCCAAGGGGGAGGATATGATGAAAAACTGTTTTTT. This sequence encodes CASSQGGGYDEKLFF.

In this sample, this clone turned up a few times. The CDR3 is CASNRQGGTEAFF. The CDR3 bases are TGCGCCAGCAATAGACAGGGGGGCACTGAAGCTTTCTTT. The chain combines TRBV10-2 with TRBJ1-1, with 9 bases lining up with TRBD1. The CDR3 extends over 13 amino acids. V was pared by 7 bases and J by 4 bases, with 4 bases of the junction left unmatched. CDR1 is WSHSY and CDR2 is SAAADI in the germline V gene.